A selection of T cell receptor beta chains follows, all from one sample in a study of beta chain features in type 1 diabetes. Repertoires were generated with immunoSEQ multiplex PCR, while TCRdb's copy carries only in-frame clones and drops some. Found here are roughly 150,000 clones, 7.5% to 8.5% of them singletons; the top ten hold 0.5%. Sample: central memory CD4+ T cells from blood. The receptor set was obtained from a man between 18 and 29 years old with type 1 diabetes. Both conserved end residues are trimmed from each CDR3. Some rows mark clone size as missing; the rest say once, few, many or name a class of expanded clone.

v_call	j_call	clone_size	cdr3_aa
TRBV10-3	TRBJ2-1	NA	AISERTLDNEQF
TRBV9	TRBJ2-2	few	ASSVGWSGLNTGELF
TRBV28	TRBJ2-7	few	ASSVNSYYEQY
TRBV5-1	TRBJ2-7	few	ASSYQQGSGEQY
TRBV7-9	TRBJ2-5	NA	ASSLSGGHQETQY
TRBV27	TRBJ1-2	few	ASSLRPGAAQKHYGYT
TRBV7-8	TRBJ2-7	NA	ASAPYLPQPPEQY
TRBV5-1	TRBJ2-7	few	ASSFSAGTGTYEQY
TRBV18	TRBJ2-7	NA	ASSATGEREQY
TRBV5-1	TRBJ1-1	NA	ASSLRDQSTEAF
TRBV30	TRBJ2-7	few	AWSVQAAEQY
TRBV5-1	TRBJ2-1	NA	ASSLGVLTRFYNEQF
TRBV7-2	TRBJ1-5	NA	ASSPPSQPQH
TRBV28	TRBJ2-7	NA	ASRPIAGRSAEQY
TRBV18	TRBJ2-4	few	ASSPPWQGANIQY
TRBV4-1	TRBJ2-5	NA	ASSQTAQQETQY
TRBV27	TRBJ2-3	few	ASSWASEADTQY
TRBV5-1	TRBJ1-1	NA	ASSATGIGTEAF
TRBV7-9	TRBJ1-4	few	ASSPGQQNEKLF
TRBV19	TRBJ2-5	NA	ASNPAGDQETQY
TRBV9	TRBJ2-1	few	ASSVGRGEGYNEQF
TRBV5-1	TRBJ2-1	NA	ASTGSGNEQF
TRBV6-1	TRBJ1-5	few	ASSVQMDQPQH
TRBV6-5	TRBJ1-6	NA	ASSRESPKGSPLH
TRBV11-2	TRBJ2-5	NA	ASSLGTAQETQY
TRBV27	TRBJ1-2	few	ASSRGKGYT
TRBV18	TRBJ2-3	few	ASSPTGGRPDTQY